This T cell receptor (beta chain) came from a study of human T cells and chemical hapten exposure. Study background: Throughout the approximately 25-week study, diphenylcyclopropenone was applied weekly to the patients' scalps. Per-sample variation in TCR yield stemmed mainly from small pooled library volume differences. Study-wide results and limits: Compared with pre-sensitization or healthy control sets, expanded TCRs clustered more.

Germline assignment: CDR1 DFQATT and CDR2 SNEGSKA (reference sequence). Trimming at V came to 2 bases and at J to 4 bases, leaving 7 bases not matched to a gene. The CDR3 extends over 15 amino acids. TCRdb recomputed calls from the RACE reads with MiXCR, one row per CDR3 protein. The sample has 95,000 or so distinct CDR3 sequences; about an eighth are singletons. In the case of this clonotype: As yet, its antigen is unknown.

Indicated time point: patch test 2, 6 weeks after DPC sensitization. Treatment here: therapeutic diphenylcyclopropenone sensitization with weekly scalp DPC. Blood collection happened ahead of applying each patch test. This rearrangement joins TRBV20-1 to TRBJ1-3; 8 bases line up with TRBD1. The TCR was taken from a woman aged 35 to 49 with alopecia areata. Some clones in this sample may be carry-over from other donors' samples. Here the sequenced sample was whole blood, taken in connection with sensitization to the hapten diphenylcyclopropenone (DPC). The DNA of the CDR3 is TGCAGTGCTAGACCGACAGGGGATGTCGGAAACACCATATATTTT. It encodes CSARPTGDVGNTIYF.